One sample yielded the 21 T cell receptor beta chains listed below, sequenced in a study of T cell responses to AZD1222 COVID-19 vaccine. Assay used: immunoSEQ multiplex PCR; TCRdb lists only in-frame clones, some missing. The sample lists over 100,000 clones; more than 75% were seen once. Specimen: peripheral blood, collected on day 0 of AZD1222 vaccination. The receptors stem from an adult in good health.

The chain is built from TRBV11-2 and TRBJ2-1; D might be TRBD2 (5 bases). In germline, CDR1 is SGHAT, CDR2 FQNNGV. The CDR3 extends over 14 amino acids. Trimming stripped 5 bases from V and 6 bases from J, with 14 bases between. The CDR3 DNA follows: TGTGCCAGCAGCCCCCTCCCGGGGTCCAATGAGCAGTTCTTC. Translated: CASSPLPGSNEQFF. The whole variable domain, remainder taken from reference TRBV11-2 and TRBJ2-1, is EAGVAQSPRYKIIEKRQSVAFWCNPISGHATLYWYQQILGQGPKLLIQFQNNGVVDDSQLPKDRFSAERLKGVDSTLKIQPAKLEDSAVYLCASSPLPGSNEQFFGPGTRLTVL.

The rearrangement links TRBV7-2 to TRBJ2-7, with 8 bases that match TRBD1. Germline V CDR1 and CDR2: SGHTA, FQGNSA. The CDR3 loop spans 17 amino acids. Unmatched junction bases numbered 13, after V lost 0 bases and J lost 6 bases. CDR3 protein: CASSLAWAGGGSSEQYF. As DNA, the CDR3 is TGTGCCAGCAGCTTAGCGTGGGCAGGGGGCGGCTCGTCCGAGCAGTACTTC.

The rearrangement joins TRBV5-1 to TRBJ2-2, with D possibly being TRBD1 (5 bases). The ends were cut back, 4 bases at V and 6 bases at J, with 22 bases in the middle. Looked up from germline, CDR1 is SGHRS and CDR2 is YFSETQ. The CDR3 spans 17 residues. CDR3 region: CASSITSTARVPGELFF. CDR3 DNA sequence: TGCGCCAGCAGCATAACTTCGACAGCAAGGGTGCCCGGGGAGCTGTTTTTT.

V and J are TRBV7-3 and TRBJ1-2, with D tentatively TRBD1 (5 bases). Trimming took 1 base from V and 8 from J, leaving 17 bases between them. Germline CDR1 is SGHTA and CDR2 is FQGTGA. The CDR3 has 15 residues. In DNA, the CDR3 is TGTGCCAGCAGCTTAAATCCGGGGCCCGGTGGGGGCTACACCTTC. This translates into CASSLNPGPGGGYTF.

This chain joins TRBV4-1 and TRBJ1-6; TRBD1 aligns across 7 bases. The germline V gene has CDR1 MGHRA and CDR2 YSYEKL. CDR3 length: 14 amino acids. Trimming at V came to 8 bases and at J to 10 bases, leaving 11 bases not matched to a gene. The CDR3 bases are TGCGCCAGCGACGCCTACAGGGGAGACTCACCCCTCCACTTT. This codes for CASDAYRGDSPLHF.

The V and J genes are TRBV6-2 or TRBV6-3 and TRBJ1-1; the D gene is possibly TRBD1 (5 bases). This CDR3 has 14 amino acids. CDR1 is MNHEY and CDR2 is SVGEGT in the germline V gene. V was trimmed by 3 bases and J by 7 bases, leaving 15 bases between them. CDR3 nucleotide sequence: TGTGCCAGCAGTTATCCGGGACGGACCATTGAAGCTTTCTTT. Encoded protein: CASSYPGRTIEAFF.

The chain uses TRBV27 and TRBJ1-1, with D tentatively TRBD1 (6 bases). CDR3 length: 12 residues. Looked up from germline, CDR1 is MNHEY and CDR2 is SMNVEV (reference sequence). The V gene lost 7 bases and the J gene lost 4 bases, with 10 bases spanning the gap. CDR3: CASNTQGTEAFF. CDR3 coding DNA: TGTGCCAGCAATACACAGGGCACTGAAGCTTTCTTT.

This clone was observed a single time. For the CDR3, the DNA is TGCGCCAGCAGCGACCCCGCAGGAGGTGTGGGAGATACGCAGTATTTT. As protein: CASSDPAGGVGDTQYF. The genes are TRBV4-1 and TRBJ2-3; tentatively, D is TRBD2 (5 bases). CDR1 and CDR2 (germline): MGHRA, YSYEKL. CDR3 length: 16 residues. Trimming pared 5 bases from V and 5 bases from J, leaving 20 bases between.

The CDR3 sequence: CASSLESSSYNEQFF. For the CDR3, the DNA is TGTGCCAGCAGCTTGGAGTCGTCCTCCTACAATGAGCAGTTCTTC. This chain uses TRBV5-4 with TRBJ2-1; D unclear. V lost 0 bases to trimming and J lost 0 bases, with 7 bases between them. This CDR3 region has 15 residues. Germline V gene sequence: CDR1 SGHNT, CDR2 YYREEE (reference sequence).

The chain combines TRBV9 with TRBJ2-7; D may be TRBD1 (5 bases). The CDR3 runs to 14 residues. CDR1 is SGDLS and CDR2 is YYNGEE in the germline V gene. V lost 0 bases and J lost 6, with 13 bases in between. DNA for the CDR3: TGTGCCAGCAGCGTAGCAGGGTCCCGAAGCGAGCAGTACTTC. This sequence encodes CASSVAGSRSEQYF.

The chain links TRBV28 to TRBJ1-1; D may be TRBD1 (5 bases). This CDR3 contains 19 residues. Germline V gene data show CDR1 as MDHEN and CDR2 as SYDVKM. V was clipped by 2 bases and J by 1 base, with 23 bases between them. CDR3 sequence: CASSLKLGWAPRGNTEAFF. The CDR3 DNA reads TGTGCCAGCAGTTTAAAGTTAGGATGGGCTCCAAGGGGGAACACTGAAGCTTTCTTT.

This clone was counted between two and nine times. As DNA, the CDR3 is TGTGCCAGCAGTGCGGACGGTACTGTTCAGCCCCAGCATTTT. Protein sequence: CASSADGTVQPQHF. This rearrangement joins TRBV6-4 to TRBJ1-5; D uncertain. Germline CDR1 MRHNA, CDR2 SNTAGT. The CDR3 has 14 residues. V was pared by 4 bases and J by 6 bases, with 13 bases between.

This clone came up a few times. The V gene is TRBV3-1 (or the pseudogene TRBV3-2), the J gene TRBJ2-7; 13 bases match TRBD2. CDR1 is LGHDT, CDR2 YNNKEL, per germline (reference sequence). CDR3 length equals 17 residues. Trimming at V came to 4 bases and at J to 6 bases, leaving 12 bases not matched to a gene. The DNA for the CDR3 is TGTGCCAGCAGCCCCCGACTAGCGGGGGGTATATCCGCCGAGCAGTACTTC. Amino acids: CASSPRLAGGISAEQYF.

The V call is TRBV6-5, the J call TRBJ2-2; D may be TRBD2 (5 bases). The CDR3 spans 14 residues. Germline V lookup: CDR1 MNHEY, CDR2 SVGAGI. Trimming took off 4 bases at V and 2 bases at J, with 8 bases between the two ends. The CDR3 spells CASSLGRNTGELFF. The CDR3 nucleotides read TGTGCCAGCAGTTTAGGGAGAAACACCGGGGAGCTGTTTTTT.

The CDR3 nucleotides are TGTGCCAGCAGTTACTCTCCGGAGTACTATGGCTACACCTTC. It encodes CASSYSPEYYGYTF. This chain links TRBV6-5 with TRBJ1-2; D is uncertain. V gave up 0 bases and J gave up 3 bases, with 8 bases separating them. CDR3 length: 14 residues. Germline CDR1 reads MNHEY; CDR2 reads SVGAGI.

The chain is built from TRBV4-2 and TRBJ2-1; 10 bases line up with TRBD2. The CDR3 is made up of 18 amino acids. The germline CDR1 and CDR2 sequences are LGHNA and YNFKEQ. After removal of 0 bases from V and 8 bases from J, the junction contained 13 bases not matched to a gene. The CDR3: CASSQESPGLAPGDEQFF. The CDR3 DNA follows: TGTGCCAGCAGCCAAGAAAGTCCGGGACTAGCGCCGGGGGATGAGCAGTTCTTC.

The rearrangement joins TRBV10-1 to TRBJ2-4, with D unresolved. Germline values: CDR1 WNHNN, CDR2 SYGVQD (reference sequence). V was shortened by 4 bases and J by 6 bases, with 10 bases between the two germline ends. The CDR3 extends over 13 amino acids. The DNA for the CDR3 is TGCGCCAGCAGTGGGAATTCAGGAAACATTCAGTACTTC. Translation: CASSGNSGNIQYF.

The rearrangement uses TRBV6-6 and TRBJ1-2; D ambiguous. The CDR3 sequence is 13 residues long. V gave up 4 bases and J gave up 0 bases, with 6 bases separating them. CDR1 is MNHNY and CDR2 is SVGAGI in the germline V gene (reference sequence). CDR3 region: CASSSDPNYGYTF. CDR3 sequence (DNA): TGTGCCAGCAGTTCGGACCCTAACTATGGCTACACCTTC.

The CDR3 sequence: CAISGTGGQPQHF. CDR3 coding DNA: TGTGCCATCAGCGGGACAGGGGGTCAGCCCCAGCATTTT. V gene TRBV10-3 combines with J gene TRBJ1-5; TRBD1 matches 11 bases. Trimming at V came to 6 bases and at J to 6 bases, leaving 1 base not matched to a gene. This CDR3 is 13 amino acids long. Germline CDR1 is ENHRY and CDR2 is SYGVKD.

The V gene is TRBV6-2 or TRBV6-3, the J gene TRBJ2-7; 9 bases are a match to TRBD1. CDR3 size: 16 residues. J was trimmed by 2 bases and V by 2 bases; bases with no gene match: 7. Germline V lookup: CDR1 MNHEY, CDR2 SVGEGT. The CDR3 protein is CASSYNRQGVAYEQYF. In DNA form, the CDR3 reads TGTGCCAGCAGTTACAATCGACAGGGGGTCGCCTACGAGCAGTACTTC.

The chain uses TRBV19 and TRBJ1-5, with 8 nucleotides matching TRBD1. V was pared by 7 bases and J by 2 bases, with 4 bases of the junction left unmatched. The CDR3 has 14 amino acids. The germline CDR1 and CDR2 sequences are LNHDA and SQIVND (reference sequence). The CDR3 DNA follows: TGTGCCAGTAACACGGGACAGGGCAATCAGCCCCAGCATTTT. This encodes CASNTGQGNQPQHF. The whole variable domain, filled in from reference TRBV19 and TRBJ1-5, reads DGGITQSPKYLFRKEGQNVTLSCEQNLNHDAMYWYRQDPGQGLRLIYYSQIVNDFQKGDIAEGYSVSREKKESFPLTVTSAQKNPTAFYLCASNTGQGNQPQHFGDGTRLSIL.